This TCR beta chain is drawn from a study of T cells in Graves' hyperthyroidism and ophthalmopathy. This clonotype has at least ten counts. The antigen is not known. Researchers amplified the TCR beta CDR3 regions from RNA transcripts. TCR CDR3 underwent first-round RT-PCR with the HTBI primer set. TCRdb used MiXCR to reprocess the multiplex PCR reads, holding one entry per CDR3 protein. The sample consists of hundreds of thousands of distinct CDR3 sequences, around 15% of them appearing once. Each diagnosis was grounded in clinical symptoms, serum thyroxine and TRAb, thyroid ultrasound, and orbital computed tomography. Out of approximately 9.9 ml of fresh peripheral blood came the PBMCs. Regarding the study as a whole: Blood also showed most of the thyroid clonotypes that were expanded above 0.001. Ophthalmopathy, which appeared later, was predicted by the model a median around 6 months before onset.

The sequencing sample was made of blood. This clonotype was sampled from a woman between 25 and 40 years old with Graves' hyperthyroidism.

CDR3 in amino acids: CASSFGLAGGDEQFF. The CDR3 DNA reads TGTGCCAGCAGCTTTGGACTAGCGGGAGGGGATGAGCAGTTCTTC. The gene calls are TRBV11-2 and TRBJ2-1; TRBD2 matches 15 bases. Looked up from germline, CDR1 is SGHAT and CDR2 is FQNNGV. CDR3 size: 15 residues. V lost 3 bases and J lost 8; bases outside the gene matches: 2. Full variable domain (remainder filled in from reference TRBV11-2 and TRBJ2-1): EAGVAQSPRYKIIEKRQSVAFWCNPISGHATLYWYQQILGQGPKLLIQFQNNGVVDDSQLPKDRFSAERLKGVDSTLKIQPAKLEDSAVYLCASSFGLAGGDEQFFGPGTRLTVL.